A selection of T cell receptor beta chains follows, all from one sample in a study of OX40 agonist ivuxolimab in advanced cancers. Using immunoSEQ multiplex PCR, the repertoire was profiled, and TCRdb retains in-frame clones only, with some absent. The sample includes around 66,000 clones, about four fifths seen only once; the top ten take less than 7.5%. The specimen was CD4+ or CD8+ T cells sorted from blood, collected in a trial of the OX40 agonist ivuxolimab. The receptors were gathered from an adult with an advanced solid tumor such as melanoma, head and neck, liver or kidney cancer. The CDR3 runs from the conserved cysteine through the conserved F or W. The D gene is left open where the match is weak. The listing skips clone size in some rows; elsewhere it reads once, few, many or a size class.

v_call	clone_size	d_call	j_call	cdr3_aa	cdr3_nt
TRBV7-2	NA	TRBD1	TRBJ1-2	CASSLGGQGGFGYTF	TGTGCCAGCAGCTTAGGCGGACAGGGGGGCTTTGGCTACACCTTC
TRBV15	NA	TRBD1	TRBJ1-3	CATSRDRGAGNTIYF	TGTGCCACCAGCAGGGACAGGGGGGCTGGAAACACCATATATTTT
TRBV30	few	TRBD2	TRBJ2-3	CAWSEGTSGSTDTQYF	TGTGCCTGGAGTGAAGGGACTAGCGGGAGCACAGATACGCAGTATTTT
TRBV19	NA	NA	TRBJ2-1	CASSLGSYNEQFF	TGTGCCAGTAGCCTAGGCTCCTACAATGAGCAGTTCTTC
TRBV6-4	once	NA	TRBJ2-1	CASSDQLAVDEQFF	TGTGCCAGCAGTGACCAGCTAGCTGTGGATGAGCAGTTCTTC
TRBV2	few	NA	TRBJ1-2	CAGRESANYGYTF	TGTGCCGGCCGGGAGTCCGCTAACTATGGCTACACCTTC
TRBV5-1	NA	TRBD2	TRBJ2-3	CASSPGTSGFTDTQYF	TGCGCCAGCAGCCCCGGGACTAGCGGTTTCACAGATACGCAGTATTTT
TRBV9	once	TRBD1	TRBJ2-1	CASSARDRGTNEQFF	TGTGCCAGCAGCGCACGGGACAGGGGGACAAATGAGCAGTTCTTC
TRBV10-1	NA	NA	TRBJ2-5	CASSESIIAAQYF	TGCGCCAGCAGTGAGTCCATCATAGCGGCCCAGTACTTC
TRBV7-2	NA	NA	TRBJ2-6	CASSLTSSGANVLTF	TGTGCCAGCAGCTTAACAAGCTCTGGGGCCAACGTCCTGACTTTC
TRBV7-2	NA	NA	TRBJ2-3	CASSLGGQPSDTQYF	TGTGCCAGCAGCTTAGGCGGACAGCCCTCAGATACGCAGTATTTT
TRBV7-9	NA	TRBD1	TRBJ1-2	CASSLDLTGGHYGYTF	TGTGCCAGCAGCTTAGACTTAACAGGGGGGCACTATGGCTACACCTTC
TRBV5-1	NA	TRBD2	TRBJ2-3	CASSLAGGASTDTQYF	TGCGCCAGCAGCTTGGCGGGAGGGGCTAGCACAGATACGCAGTATTTT
TRBV27	NA	TRBD2	TRBJ2-1	CASSTRTSGGLYSYNEQFF	TGTGCCAGCAGTACCCGGACTAGCGGGGGCCTATACTCCTACAATGAGCAGTTCTTC
TRBV5-1	NA	TRBD1	TRBJ1-4	CASSVGSGTGVEKLFF	TGCGCCAGCAGCGTCGGCTCCGGGACAGGGGTTGAAAAACTGTTTTTT
TRBV7-2	NA	NA	TRBJ2-6	CASSSKSGAGANVLTF	TGTGCCAGCAGCTCAAAATCAGGGGCTGGGGCCAACGTCCTGACTTTC
TRBV9	NA	NA	TRBJ2-2	CASSATNTGELFF	TGTGCCAGCAGCGCCACGAACACCGGGGAGCTGTTTTTT
TRBV18	NA	NA	TRBJ1-6	CASSSGGILGRGSYNSPLHF	TGTGCCAGCTCATCCGGCGGGATCCTTGGCCGGGGCTCCTATAATTCACCCCTCCACTTT
TRBV7-2	NA	NA	TRBJ2-7	CASSSDGSYEQYF	TGTGCCAGCAGCTCGGACGGATCCTACGAGCAGTACTTC
TRBV19	few	NA	TRBJ2-3	CASRGEGTDTQYF	TGTGCCAGCCGAGGAGAGGGGACAGATACGCAGTATTTT
TRBV28	once	NA	TRBJ1-3	CASSTGPHSGNTIYF	TGTGCCAGCAGTACCGGGCCTCACTCTGGAAACACCATATATTTT
TRBV6-5	NA	NA	TRBJ2-1	CASSYRTFNEQFF	TGTGCCAGCAGTTACCGGACCTTCAATGAGCAGTTCTTC
TRBV2	NA	NA	TRBJ2-3	CASSDRGAADTQYF	TGTGCCAGCAGTGACCGGGGCGCCGCAGATACGCAGTATTTT
TRBV28	NA	NA	TRBJ2-3	CASSVTSRTDTQYF	TGTGCCAGCAGCGTGACGTCACGCACAGATACGCAGTATTTT
TRBV28	NA	NA	TRBJ2-2	CASSPLGRGSVTGELFF	TGTGCCAGCAGCCCGCTGGGCAGGGGTAGTGTCACCGGGGAGCTGTTTTTT
TRBV6-1	NA	NA	TRBJ1-5	CASSEAYSQPQHF	TGTGCCAGCAGTGAAGCTTACAGTCAGCCCCAGCATTTT
TRBV5-4	few	TRBD1	TRBJ2-1	CASSFAQGALNNEQFF	TGTGCCAGCAGCTTTGCACAGGGGGCATTAAACAATGAGCAGTTCTTC
TRBV29-1	once	NA	TRBJ2-5	CSVVLTPTARREQYF	TGCAGCGTTGTCCTCACTCCGACAGCCCGAAGGGAGCAGTACTTC
TRBV2	NA	NA	TRBJ1-1	CASRGRGNTEAFF	TGTGCCAGCAGGGGTCGGGGAAACACTGAAGCTTTCTTT
TRBV5-4	NA	TRBD1	TRBJ1-2	CASSTVLDRGGAYTF	TGTGCCAGCAGCACCGTTTTGGACAGGGGGGGAGCCTACACCTTC
TRBV7-2	NA	TRBD2	TRBJ2-7	CASSRGLVGYEQYF	TGTGCCAGCAGTCGGGGACTAGTGGGCTACGAGCAGTACTTC
TRBV5-4	NA	NA	TRBJ2-3	CASSQGTDTDTQYF	TGTGCCAGCAGCCAAGGGACCGACACAGATACGCAGTATTTT
TRBV11-2	NA	NA	TRBJ2-5	CASSLDFGIQETQYF	TGTGCCAGCAGCTTAGATTTCGGGATACAAGAGACCCAGTACTTC
TRBV11-3	NA	NA	TRBJ2-3	CASSPPWEADTQYF	TGTGCCAGCAGCCCGCCATGGGAGGCAGATACGCAGTATTTT
TRBV21-1	NA	NA	TRBJ2-7	CASSKGQGASEQYF	TGTGCCAGCAGCAAAGGACAGGGGGCATCCGAGCAGTACTTC
TRBV5-8	NA	TRBD1	TRBJ1-2	CASSNGQGRTNYGYTF	TGTGCCAGCAGCAACGGACAGGGCAGGACTAACTATGGCTACACCTTC
TRBV2	NA	TRBD1	TRBJ2-7	CASSEGARQGYEQYF	TGTGCCAGCAGTGAAGGGGCGAGACAGGGCTACGAGCAGTACTTC
TRBV30	once	TRBD1	TRBJ2-5	CAWSVGTGHQYF	TGTGCCTGGAGTGTAGGGACAGGGCACCAGTACTTC
TRBV5-4	NA	NA	TRBJ1-1	CASSSPATEAFF	TGTGCCAGCAGCTCCCCGGCCACTGAAGCTTTCTTT
TRBV2	NA	TRBD1	TRBJ1-5	CASRTGVAQPQHF	TGTGCCAGCAGAACAGGGGTTGCGCAGCCCCAGCATTTT
TRBV27	once	NA	TRBJ1-2	CASRRGQNVYGYTF	TGTGCCAGCAGGCGAGGACAGAACGTTTATGGCTACACCTTC
TRBV10-3	NA	NA	TRBJ1-4	CAISNLNEKLFF	TGTGCCATCAGTAATCTTAATGAAAAACTGTTTTTT
TRBV15	NA	NA	TRBJ2-3	CATSRGGALDTQYF	TGTGCCACCAGCAGGGGGGGAGCCCTAGATACGCAGTATTTT
TRBV10-3	NA	NA	TRBJ2-3	CAIGAASTDTQYF	TGTGCCATCGGGGCGGCTAGCACAGATACGCAGTATTTT
TRBV5-5	NA	NA	TRBJ1-3	CASSLLLRESGNTIYF	TGTGCCAGCAGCTTGCTACTCCGGGAGTCTGGAAACACCATATATTTT
TRBV12-5	NA	TRBD1	TRBJ1-3	CASGDPDRETGNTIYF	TGTGCTAGTGGGGACCCGGACAGGGAAACTGGAAACACCATATATTTT
TRBV6-1	NA	TRBD1	TRBJ1-5	CASSGLQGRGQPQHF	TGTGCCAGCAGTGGCCTACAGGGGCGAGGTCAGCCCCAGCATTTT
TRBV7-9	NA	NA	TRBJ2-5	CASSLVEEGTQYF	TGTGCCAGCAGCTTAGTCGAGGAGGGGACCCAGTACTTC
TRBV18	once	NA	TRBJ1-5	CASSTGAGQPQHF	TGTGCCAGCTCAACGGGGGCAGGACAGCCCCAGCATTTT
TRBV6-6	once	NA	TRBJ2-7	CASSYSNYRDEQYF	TGTGCCAGCAGTTACTCGAATTACAGGGATGAGCAGTACTTC
TRBV7-6	NA	TRBD1	TRBJ1-1	CASSREETDRALEAFF	TGTGCCAGCAGCCGAGAGGAAACCGACAGGGCCCTTGAAGCTTTCTTT
TRBV19	NA	TRBD1	TRBJ1-5	CASSIGYRDRGYQPQHF	TGTGCCAGTAGTATCGGGTACCGGGACAGGGGTTATCAGCCCCAGCATTTT
TRBV19	NA	NA	TRBJ2-5	CASTDTRAGSQETQYF	TGTGCCAGTACCGACACACGGGCGGGGAGCCAAGAGACCCAGTACTTC